This passage covers 21 T cell receptor beta chains from one sample sequenced in a study of regulatory T cells in long-lasting Graves disease. Time point given: newly diagnosed GD, antithyroid drugs for less than 3 months. Scientists built the TCR library using RNA that was extracted from PBMCs. According to the study, TCR beta libraries were built with iRepertoire HTBI primers and CDR3-region Arm-PCR. TCRdb re-called the multiplex PCR reads through MiXCR, storing one row per CDR3 protein. The sample comprises around 500,000 distinct CDR3 sequences, 12% of which are singletons, and about 8.3% rests with the top ten. This sample also belongs to another study, concerning T cells in Graves' hyperthyroidism and ophthalmopathy.

This specimen consisted of peripheral blood mononuclear cells (PBMCs), obtained at new diagnosis, from a patient treated with antithyroid drugs. The receptors derive from a woman aged 30 to 39 with Graves disease.

This clonotype was seen a handful of times. The chain employs TRBV9 and TRBJ1-6; maybe TRBD1 (5 bases). CDR3 length: 14 residues. V was trimmed by 5 bases and J by 7 bases, leaving 13 bases between them. CDR1 is SGDLS and CDR2 is YYNGEE in the germline V gene. The CDR3: CASSARDGNSPLHF. In nucleotides, the CDR3 is TGTGCCAGCAGTGCCCGGGACGGCAATTCACCCCTCCACTTT.

The chain has TRBV19 and TRBJ2-1, with D possibly being TRBD2 (6 bases). The CDR3 is 13 amino acids. Germline loops: CDR1 LNHDA, CDR2 SQIVND (reference sequence). V lost 2 bases and J 7 bases, leaving 9 bases between the germline ends. The DNA for the CDR3 is TGTGCCAGTAGTATACGGGAGAGGAATGAGCAGTTCTTC. Translated, it gives CASSIRERNEQFF.

In its sample, this clonotype was seen many times. V gene TRBV10-1 combines with J gene TRBJ2-5; D is perhaps TRBD2 (5 bases). CDR1 and CDR2 from the germline V gene are WNHNN and SYGVQD (reference sequence). CDR3 length equals 15 residues. V was shortened by 6 bases and J by 2 bases, with 16 bases between the two germline ends. CDR3 sequence: CASSSQLGAQETQYF. DNA of the CDR3: TGCGCCAGCAGCTCACAGTTGGGAGCGCAAGAGACCCAGTACTTC.

This clonotype was seen repeatedly, ten times or more. The chain recombines TRBV7-6 with TRBJ2-1; 9 bases agree with TRBD2. This CDR3 is built from 15 residues. V dropped 5 bases and J dropped 7; count of bases not matched to a gene: 9. Per germline, CDR1 SGHVS and CDR2 FNYEAQ. The CDR3 is CASSPEAGGPNEQFF. CDR3 nucleotides: TGTGCCAGCAGCCCAGAGGCGGGAGGGCCGAATGAGCAGTTCTTC.

This clonotype was counted between two and nine times. This chain connects TRBV5-1 to TRBJ2-3, with D hard to call. Germline CDR1 and CDR2: SGHRS and YFSETQ. V dropped 0 bases and J dropped 5 bases, with 10 bases sitting between them. This CDR3 is 14 amino acids long. The CDR3 protein is CASSLDRPGDTQYF. CDR3 nucleotide sequence: TGCGCCAGCAGCTTGGATAGACCAGGAGATACGCAGTATTTT.

This clonotype occurred many times. The chain combines TRBV7-9 with TRBJ2-7, with 9 bases that match TRBD2. There are 15 residues in the CDR3. The V segment lost 4 bases and the J segment 2 bases; nucleotides outside the gene matches: 6. Germline CDR1 is SEHNR and CDR2 is FQNEAQ (reference sequence). CDR3 bases: TGTGCCAGCAGCTCGACTAGCGGCACCGCCTACGAGCAGTACTTC. It codes for CASSSTSGTAYEQYF.

The chain employs TRBV6-2 or TRBV6-3 and TRBJ1-6; D is possibly TRBD1 (6 bases). Germline-derived CDR1 and CDR2 are MNHEY and SVGEGT. The CDR3 runs 13 residues. V was clipped by 6 bases and J by 10 bases, with 13 bases between them. In DNA, the CDR3 is TGTGCCAGCAGGAAAAATGGGGGCTCACCCCTCCACTTT. The encoded protein is CASRKNGGSPLHF.

This clonotype was seen at least ten times. The V call is TRBV19, the J call TRBJ2-3, with TRBD2 as a possible D gene (6 bases). Trimming took off 9 bases at V and 6 bases at J, with 13 bases between the two ends. The CDR3 spans 12 residues. Per germline, CDR1 LNHDA and CDR2 SQIVND (reference sequence). The CDR3 loop reads CASSSRGDTQYF. DNA of the CDR3: TGTGCCAGCAGCTCTCGGGGGGATACGCAGTATTTT.

Remarks on this clonotype: A far larger clone is a single base away, which makes a read error likely. V usage is TRBV27 and J usage is TRBJ2-5; 7 nucleotides agree with TRBD2. The DNA end favors TRBJ2-1, so the J call may be wrong. CDR3 length: 16 amino acids. Germline lookup yields CDR1 MNHEY and CDR2 SMNVEV (reference sequence). CDR3 region: CASSDFGGRYDNEQFF. In DNA form, the CDR3 reads TGTGCCAGCAGTGATTTTGGCGGGAGATACGACAATGAGCAGTTCTTC.

This clonotype appeared many times. The chain is built from TRBV27 and TRBJ2-5; a weak D match, TRBD1 (6 bases). The germline V gene encodes CDR1 MNHEY and CDR2 SMNVEV (reference sequence). V lost 7 bases to trimming and J lost 4 bases, with 13 bases between them. CDR3 length: 13 amino acids. In DNA form, the CDR3 reads TGTGCCAGCAAGGGACAAGTCCCAGAGACCCAGTACTTC. It encodes CASKGQVPETQYF.

V is TRBV19 and J is TRBJ2-7, with 9 bases matching TRBD2. The CDR3 consists of 16 residues. Germline V CDR1 and CDR2: LNHDA, SQIVND (reference sequence). V shed 1 base, J shed 0 bases, and the junction held 4 bases outside the gene matches. CDR3 DNA sequence: TGTGCCAGTAGTATAGTGGGCGGGAGGGTCTCCTACGAGCAGTACTTC. Translated: CASSIVGGRVSYEQYF.

This clonotype was seen ten or more times. The chain recombines TRBV5-1 with TRBJ1-2; 8 bases map to TRBD1. The CDR3 consists of 14 residues. In germline, CDR1 is SGHRS, CDR2 YFSETQ. V was pared by 4 bases and J by 7 bases, with 9 bases of the junction left unmatched. The CDR3 loop is CASSDRTGTSGYTF. The CDR3 DNA follows: TGCGCCAGCAGCGACCGGACAGGGACTTCTGGCTACACCTTC.

This clonotype was picked up many times. The V and J genes are TRBV27 and TRBJ2-7; 9 bases are a match to TRBD1. The CDR3 length is 17 residues. Germline-derived CDR1 and CDR2 are MNHEY and SMNVEV (reference sequence). The V gene end was trimmed by 6 bases and the J gene end by 5 bases; junction bases not matched to a gene: 17. The CDR3 sequence is CASRPLGSGTGFDEQYF. CDR3 DNA: TGTGCCAGCAGGCCCCTTGGCTCCGGGACAGGGTTCGACGAGCAGTACTTC.

This clonotype was observed at least ten times. V and J are TRBV20-1 and TRBJ1-1; D remains ambiguous. From germline, CDR1 is DFQATT and CDR2 SNEGSKA (reference sequence). V dropped 1 base and J dropped 11 bases, with 14 bases sitting between them. This CDR3 has 12 residues. CDR3 in amino acids: CSARAPGYLAFF. For the CDR3, the DNA is TGCAGTGCTAGAGCCCCAGGTTATTTGGCTTTCTTT.

This clonotype was found a few times. The J gene is TRBJ2-7, the V gene TRBV29-1, with no clear D. Germline CDR1 is SQVTM and CDR2 is ANQGSEA. CDR3 size: 10 residues. The V end lost 5 bases, the J end lost 2 bases, and 4 bases lay between the germline ends. This chain's CDR3 is CSVFTYEQYF. As DNA, the CDR3 is TGCAGCGTTTTCACCTACGAGCAGTACTTC.

The chain carries TRBV6-2 or TRBV6-3 and TRBJ2-1; no reliable D call. There are 16 residues in the CDR3. Germline loops: CDR1 MNHEY, CDR2 SVGEGT. Trimming stripped 6 bases from V and 7 bases from J, with 22 bases between. This chain's CDR3 is CASSHNAWRSGNEQFF. The CDR3, as DNA: TGTGCCAGCAGCCACAACGCCTGGCGCAGTGGGAATGAGCAGTTCTTC.

Many counts were recorded for this clonotype. The V gene is TRBV20-1, the J gene TRBJ2-5; D remains unclear. Germline CDR1 DFQATT, CDR2 SNEGSKA (reference sequence). V dropped 4 bases and J dropped 5 bases, with 14 bases sitting between them. The CDR3 runs 13 residues. This CDR3 reads CSAMDGPMETQYF. The DNA of the CDR3 is TGCAGTGCTATGGACGGCCCAATGGAGACCCAGTACTTC.

In its sample, this clonotype was seen a few times. The chain combines TRBV7-9 with TRBJ2-3; 7 nucleotides align to TRBD2. V shed 7 bases, J shed 2 bases, and the junction held 12 bases outside the gene matches. Germline CDR1 is SEHNR and CDR2 is FQNEAQ (reference sequence). The CDR3 contains 16 residues. The CDR3 loop is CASTLAWTSSTDTQYF. The DNA for the CDR3 is TGTGCCAGCACCCTAGCGTGGACTAGTTCCACAGATACGCAGTATTTT.

This clonotype was detected ten times or more. V and J are TRBV30 and TRBJ2-7; 7 bases map to TRBD1. V gave up 0 bases and J gave up 7 bases; unmatched junction bases: 0. This CDR3 is 11 amino acids long. CDR1 GTSNPN and CDR2 SVGIG come from the germline V gene (reference sequence). The CDR3 DNA sequence: TGTGCCTGGAGTGTACAGGGGGAGCAGTACTTC. Residues: CAWSVQGEQYF.

The chain uses TRBV20-1 and TRBJ2-1; 9 bases are a match to TRBD2. CDR1 is DFQATT and CDR2 is SNEGSKA in the germline V gene (reference sequence). This CDR3 is built from 14 residues. Unmatched junction bases numbered 7, after V lost 6 bases and J lost 4 bases. CDR3 sequence (DNA): TGCAGTGCGCTCGTAAGCGGGAGGTACAATGAGCAGTTCTTC. Residues: CSALVSGRYNEQFF.

This clonotype was observed at least ten times. The chain joins TRBV2 to TRBJ1-1; a possible D gene is TRBD1 (5 bases). Trimming took 6 bases from V and 9 from J, leaving 14 bases between them. Germline values: CDR1 SNHLY, CDR2 FYNNEI. This CDR3 is 12 amino acids long. The CDR3 loop reads CASSQTGPKAFF. CDR3 sequence (DNA): TGTGCCAGCAGCCAGACGGGACCTAAAGCTTTCTTT.